This passage covers 16 T cell receptor beta chains from one sample sequenced in a study of blood T cell repertoires in COVID-19. Some clones are missing from TCRdb's copy, which holds only in-frame ones; the method was immunoSEQ multiplex PCR. The table has over 90,000 clones, around 90% seen once; the top ten hold under 6.5%. The specimen sequenced was peripheral blood. The receptor source for this set is a woman aged 50 to 60 with COVID-19, enrolled during active disease.

Here the CDR3 DNA reads TGTGCCAGTCTTAGCGGGGGGTCCCCCAATGAGCAGTTCTTC. It specifies CASLSGGSPNEQFF. V and J are TRBV19 and TRBJ2-1, with 10 nucleotides matching TRBD2. Germline V gene sequence: CDR1 LNHDA, CDR2 SQIVND (reference sequence). The CDR3 covers 14 residues. The V gene end was trimmed by 8 bases and the J gene end by 6 bases; junction bases not matched to a gene: 7. Drawing the rest from reference TRBV19 and TRBJ2-1, the complete variable domain is DGGITQSPKYLFRKEGQNVTLSCEQNLNHDAMYWYRQDPGQGLRLIYYSQIVNDFQKGDIAEGYSVSREKKESFPLTVTSAQKNPTAFYLCASLSGGSPNEQFFGPGTRLTVL.

Here the CDR3 DNA reads TGTGCCAGCAGTGTATTAGCGGGGGGCACAGATACGCAGTATTTT. Residues: CASSVLAGGTDTQYF. This chain links TRBV6-4 with TRBJ2-3; 9 nucleotides line up with TRBD2. There are 15 residues in the CDR3. Germline assignment: CDR1 MRHNA and CDR2 SNTAGT. After removal of 4 bases from V and 1 base from J, the junction contained 3 bases not matched to a gene.

This chain links TRBV11-2 with TRBJ2-5; 7 nucleotides align to TRBD1. CDR3 length equals 14 residues. In germline, CDR1 is SGHAT, CDR2 FQNNGV. V shed 4 bases and J 5 bases; nucleotides not matched to a gene: 7. Here the CDR3 DNA reads TGTGCCAGCAGCTCCCGACAGGGAGTGGAGACCCAGTACTTC. Translating it yields CASSSRQGVETQYF.

The CDR3 loop reads CASSQGQNIYNSPLHF. Written as DNA, the CDR3 is TGTGCCAGCAGCCAAGGGCAGAATATCTATAATTCACCCCTCCACTTT. The chain is built from TRBV4-2 and TRBJ1-6; D remains ambiguous. The CDR3 totals 16 residues. Germline CDR1 LGHNA, CDR2 YNFKEQ. The germline V and J ends were trimmed by 1 base and 3 bases, with 10 bases remaining between them.

The rearrangement uses TRBV2 and TRBJ1-1; D might be TRBD1 (6 bases). The germline V and J ends were trimmed by 8 bases and 5 bases, with 15 bases remaining between them. The CDR3 consists of 13 residues. Germline V gene sequence: CDR1 SNHLY, CDR2 FYNNEI. CDR3 in DNA: TGTGCCAGCGGTCAGGGGAGTGAGACTGAAGCTTTCTTT. It is translated as CASGQGSETEAFF.

This chain uses TRBV7-9 with TRBJ1-2; 11 bases are shared with TRBD1. Germline V gene data show CDR1 as SEHNR and CDR2 as FQNEAQ (reference sequence). The CDR3 runs to 14 residues. Unmatched junction bases numbered 1, after V lost 5 bases and J lost 2 bases. CDR3 sequence (DNA): TGTGCCAGCAGCGGGGACAGGGGGAACTATGGCTACACCTTC. Its protein is CASSGDRGNYGYTF.

The rearrangement uses TRBV4-1 and TRBJ1-2; 7 bases align to TRBD1. The CDR3 is 16 residues long. The germline gives CDR1 MGHRA, CDR2 YSYEKL. Unmatched junction bases numbered 13, after V lost 1 base and J lost 8 bases. CDR3 DNA: TGCGCCAGCAGCCAAGGTGACAGGGCCAACTCAGGGGGCTACACCTTC. It yields the protein CASSQGDRANSGGYTF.

J is TRBJ2-1 and V is TRBV7-9; 9 nucleotides line up with TRBD2. Germline loops: CDR1 SEHNR, CDR2 FQNEAQ (reference sequence). The V and J ends lost 5 bases and 5 bases, in that order; junction bases with no gene match: 13. There are 17 residues in the CDR3. CDR3 bases: TGTGCCAGCAGCGGTGGGGCGTTAGCGGGGGATCACAATGAGCAGTTCTTC. This encodes CASSGGALAGDHNEQFF.

The rearrangement uses TRBV2 and TRBJ1-2, with 11 nucleotides matching TRBD1. This CDR3 spans 15 amino acids. CDR1 SNHLY and CDR2 FYNNEI come from the germline V gene. V lost 4 bases, J lost 4 bases, and 5 bases stayed unmatched. CDR3 sequence reads: CASSGTGGLSYGYTF. CDR3 nucleotides: TGTGCCAGCAGTGGGACAGGGGGCTTGAGCTATGGCTACACCTTC.

V is TRBV6-6 and J is TRBJ2-5; 13 nucleotides align to TRBD2. The CDR3 contains 17 residues. Trimming cost V 5 bases and J 2 bases; bases outside gene matches: 8. Per the germline V gene, CDR1 is MNHNY and CDR2 is SVGAGI (reference sequence). CDR3 sequence: CASSLGTSGDLQETQYF. The DNA for the CDR3 is TGTGCCAGCAGTCTAGGGACTAGCGGGGACCTACAAGAGACCCAGTACTTC.

The chain couples TRBV5-1 to TRBJ1-4, with D unresolved. The CDR3 is 13 residues long. The V and J ends lost 4 bases and 4 bases respectively, with 8 bases between them. The germline V gene has CDR1 SGHRS and CDR2 YFSETQ. CDR3 nucleotide sequence: TGCGCCAGCAGCCCGGAGAATAATGAAAAACTGTTTTTT. The encoded protein is CASSPENNEKLFF.

This chain connects TRBV6-1 to TRBJ2-5; a weak D match, TRBD2 (7 bases). The germline V and J ends were trimmed by 2 bases and 2 bases, with 12 bases remaining between them. The CDR3 runs to 15 residues. Germline CDR1 and CDR2: MNHNS and SASEGT. CDR3 DNA: TGTGCCAGCAGTGAACCGGCGGGGGCACAAGAGACCCAGTACTTC. This translates into CASSEPAGAQETQYF.

V is TRBV12-3 or TRBV12-4 and J is TRBJ1-4; D not resolved. The germline V and J ends were trimmed by 1 base and 8 bases, with 8 bases remaining between them. There are 13 residues in the CDR3. The CDR3 loop is CASSLGREEKLFF. For the CDR3, the DNA is TGTGCCAGCAGTTTAGGAAGGGAGGAAAAACTGTTTTTT.

This clone was detected only once. The chain is built from TRBV7-3 and TRBJ1-6; D is uncertain. Germline V gives CDR1 SGHTA, CDR2 FQGTGA. This CDR3 comprises 20 residues. V was shortened by 5 bases and J by 0 bases, with 23 bases between the two germline ends. The CDR3 sequence is CASSPQSGGPVSSYNSPLHF. As DNA, the CDR3 is TGTGCCAGCAGCCCTCAGTCTGGTGGGCCGGTCAGCTCCTATAATTCACCCCTCCACTTT.

The chain links TRBV28 to TRBJ2-5, with 7 bases lining up with TRBD2. The germline V gene has CDR1 MDHEN and CDR2 SYDVKM. V gave up 6 bases and J gave up 2 bases; unmatched junction bases: 6. The CDR3 is 14 amino acids. CDR3 amino acids: CASRDWGGQETQYF. As DNA, the CDR3 is TGTGCCAGCAGAGATTGGGGAGGGCAAGAGACCCAGTACTTC.

The V call is TRBV2, the J call TRBJ1-6, with D tentatively TRBD1 (6 bases). CDR1 is SNHLY, CDR2 FYNNEI, per germline. Trimming cost V 2 bases and J 4 bases, with 9 bases left between them. The CDR3 length is 15 residues. The CDR3 region has the DNA TGTGCCAGCAGTGAAAGGCAGGGGTATAATTCACCCCTCCACTTT. It specifies CASSERQGYNSPLHF. The variable domain in full, completed from reference TRBV2 and TRBJ1-6, reads EPEVTQTPSHQVTQMGQEVILRCVPISNHLYFYWYRQILGQKVEFLVSFYNNEISEKSEIFDDQFSVERPDGSNFTLKIRSTKLEDSAMYFCASSERQGYNSPLHFGNGTRLTVT.